This entry lists 5 T cell receptor beta chains sequenced from one sample in a study of cytomegalovirus exposure and HLA in healthy donors. The PCR used 60 Vbeta and 13 Jbeta primers. This table comes from immunoSEQ multiplex PCR, and its TCRdb copy is limited to in-frame clones, with some not included. This sample has around 83,000 clones, with approximately 78% found just once. The sample consisted of PBMCs. All receptors come from a male donor in good health and CMV-seropositive.

V is TRBV28 and J is TRBJ1-2, with D maybe TRBD1 (5 bases). The V gene's germline CDR1 is MDHEN and CDR2 SYDVKM. V was clipped by 1 base and J by 6 bases, with 6 bases between them. This CDR3 is built from 12 residues. The CDR3 sequence is CASSLLGDGYTF. CDR3 nucleotide sequence: TGTGCCAGCAGTTTATTAGGGGATGGCTACACCTTC.

This clone was observed once. The V gene is TRBV7-7, the J gene TRBJ2-1, with D maybe TRBD1 (6 bases). CDR1 and CDR2 from the germline V gene are SSHAT and FNYEAQ (reference sequence). Trimming shortened V by 2 bases and J by 8 bases, and 19 bases separated the two germline ends. The CDR3 is made up of 16 amino acids. The CDR3 reads CASSLLGQGKGDEQFF. The CDR3 DNA reads as TGTGCCAGCAGCTTATTGGGCCAGGGGAAAGGAGATGAGCAGTTCTTC.

The genes are TRBV6-4 and TRBJ2-1; TRBD2 aligns across 7 bases. V was pared by 5 bases and J by 5 bases, with 9 bases of the junction left unmatched. CDR1 and CDR2 (germline): MRHNA, SNTAGT. The CDR3 sequence is 15 residues long. CDR3 nucleotides: TGTGCCAGCAGTCCCTCGGGGAGCGGGGACAATGAGCAGTTCTTC. Translation gives CASSPSGSGDNEQFF.

V is TRBV7-6 and J is TRBJ1-5; 8 bases are a match to TRBD1. CDR1 is SGHVS and CDR2 is FNYEAQ in the germline V gene. V gave up 1 base and J gave up 2 bases; unmatched junction bases: 1. The CDR3 totals 15 residues. The CDR3 reads CASSLEQGGNQPQHF. The CDR3 DNA reads as TGTGCCAGCAGCTTAGAACAGGGGGGCAATCAGCCCCAGCATTTT.

The V call is TRBV11-3, the J call TRBJ1-1; 9 positions match TRBD1. Germline CDR1 is SGHNT and CDR2 is YENEEA. Losses at the gene ends were 4 bases for V and 1 base for J; bases not matched to a gene: 1. The CDR3 runs 14 residues. CDR3 DNA sequence: TGTGCCAGCAGCTCGGGACAGGGGAACACTGAAGCTTTCTTT. It translates to CASSSGQGNTEAFF.